The 22 T cell receptor beta chains given below trace back to one sample, sequenced in a study of blood T cell dynamics during melanoma immunotherapy. Profiling relied on immunoSEQ multiplex PCR, and the TCRdb table lists in-frame clones only, not all of them. The sample lists over 8,000 clones, roughly nine tenths occurring once. Regarding time point: pre-treatment baseline. Sequenced material: blood, taken from a patient treated with checkpoint blockade. The receptors shown here come from a human donor with melanoma.

CDR3: CASSLNRERWQFF. The CDR3 region has the DNA TGTGCCAGCAGCTTAAATAGGGAGAGGTGGCAGTTCTTC. The rearrangement joins TRBV13 to TRBJ2-1; perhaps TRBD2 as D (5 bases). CDR1 and CDR2 from the germline V gene are PRHDT and FYEKMQ (reference sequence). Trimming left V 2 bases short and J 12 bases short, with 14 bases between. The CDR3 contains 13 residues.

CDR3 coding DNA: TGTGCCAGCAGTGGTTACTACGAGCAGTACTTC. Its translation is CASSGYYEQYF. This chain joins TRBV6-1 and TRBJ2-7; D gene unclear. The V gene lost 4 bases and the J gene lost 3 bases, with 4 bases spanning the gap. This CDR3 is 11 amino acids long. Germline V gives CDR1 MNHNS, CDR2 SASEGT.

The chain links TRBV9 to TRBJ2-7; D might be TRBD2 (5 bases). The CDR3 has 13 amino acids. V was trimmed by 0 bases and J by 6 bases, leaving 10 bases between them. The V gene's germline CDR1 is SGDLS and CDR2 YYNGEE. This chain's CDR3 is CASSVALAGEQYF. The DNA for the CDR3 is TGTGCCAGCAGCGTAGCTCTTGCGGGCGAGCAGTACTTC.

The count of this clone is one. V is TRBV2 and J is TRBJ2-2; D not certain. In germline, CDR1 is SNHLY, CDR2 FYNNEI. The CDR3 sequence is 12 residues long. V lost 6 bases and J 7 bases, leaving 9 bases between the germline ends. CDR3 amino acids: CASRAIYGELFF. Written as DNA, the CDR3 is TGTGCCAGCAGGGCGATTTACGGGGAGCTGTTTTTT. Drawing the rest from reference TRBV2 and TRBJ2-2, the complete variable domain is EPEVTQTPSHQVTQMGQEVILRCVPISNHLYFYWYRQILGQKVEFLVSFYNNEISEKSEIFDDQFSVERPDGSNFTLKIRSTKLEDSAMYFCASRAIYGELFFGEGSRLTVL.

The V call is TRBV30, the J call TRBJ2-2, with TRBD1 as a possible D gene (6 bases). The CDR3 runs 13 residues. CDR1 is GTSNPN and CDR2 is SVGIG in the germline V gene (reference sequence). The V end was cut by 4 bases, the J end by 1 base, with 7 bases between. The CDR3 region has the DNA TGTGCCTGGACGACAGGGAACACCGGGGAGCTGTTTTTT. Protein sequence: CAWTTGNTGELFF.

CDR3 in amino acids: CASSPPGYRNQPQHF. CDR3 sequence (DNA): TGTGCCAGCAGTCCCCCAGGGTATCGCAATCAGCCCCAGCATTTT. V gene TRBV27 combines with J gene TRBJ1-5; TRBD1 might be the D (5 bases). The CDR3 is 15 residues long. Trimming stripped 5 bases from V and 2 bases from J, with 13 bases between. The germline V gene encodes CDR1 MNHEY and CDR2 SMNVEV (reference sequence).

The chain employs TRBV7-2 and TRBJ1-6; D gene unclear. The CDR3 extends over 16 amino acids. Germline CDR1 reads SGHTA; CDR2 reads FQGNSA. Trimming cost V 1 base and J 6 bases, with 13 bases left between them. The CDR3 sequence is CASSLVSGKGNSPLHF. The CDR3 nucleotides read TGTGCCAGCAGCTTAGTTTCCGGGAAGGGTAATTCACCCCTCCACTTT.

The V and J genes are TRBV7-9 and TRBJ2-7; 8 positions agree with TRBD1. V shed 4 bases and J 3 bases; nucleotides not matched to a gene: 8. Germline CDR1 is SEHNR and CDR2 is FQNEAQ (reference sequence). The CDR3 totals 15 residues. This chain's CDR3 is CASSSTGASLYEQYF. The CDR3 DNA is TGTGCCAGCAGCTCGACAGGGGCTTCGCTCTACGAGCAGTACTTC.

This clone was counted between two and nine times. Different DNA sequences within this sample yield the same CDR3. The chain recombines TRBV9 with TRBJ2-2; 7 bases are a match to TRBD2. CDR1 SGDLS and CDR2 YYNGEE come from the germline V gene. J lost 5 bases, V lost 2 bases, and 0 bases had no gene match. The CDR3 has 13 amino acids. Written as DNA, the CDR3 is TGTGCCAGCAGCGTCGGGGGGACCGGGGAGCTGTTTTTT. It is translated as CASSVGGTGELFF.

CDR3 bases: TGTGCCAGCTCACCGGGTGGGACGGTGACCACTAATGAAAAACTGTTTTTT. As protein: CASSPGGTVTTNEKLFF. The chain uses TRBV18 and TRBJ1-4; D perhaps matches TRBD1 (5 bases). V lost 3 bases and J 2 bases, leaving 16 bases between the germline ends. CDR1 and CDR2 from the germline V gene are KGHSH and LQKENI. The CDR3 sequence is 17 residues long.

The chain carries TRBV4-2 and TRBJ2-5; D is possibly TRBD2 (5 bases). The J call may be in error: the DNA end matches TRBJ2-7 better. The CDR3 extends over 15 amino acids. Germline V CDR1 and CDR2: LGHNA, YNFKEQ. The CDR3 spells CASSPRRASRDEQYF. Written as DNA, the CDR3 is TGTGCCAGCAGCCCTCGGCGGGCTAGCCGGGACGAGCAGTACTTC.

The chain links TRBV14 to TRBJ1-2; tentative D call: TRBD1 (5 bases). The germline V and J ends were trimmed by 2 bases and 2 bases, with 12 bases remaining between them. The CDR3 spans 15 residues. Per the germline V gene, CDR1 is SGHDN and CDR2 is FVKESK. CDR3 DNA sequence: TGTGCCAGCAGCCAATTAGGGGAGAGAAACTATGGCTACACCTTC. It yields the protein CASSQLGERNYGYTF.

The chain is built from TRBV7-2 and TRBJ1-2; D might be TRBD1 (5 bases). The CDR3 has 14 amino acids. Trimming took 8 bases from V and 5 from J, leaving 18 bases between them. Germline V gene data show CDR1 as SGHTA and CDR2 as FQGNSA. The chain's CDR3 is CASGSSQGGYGYTF. DNA for the CDR3: TGTGCCAGCGGCTCCTCCCAGGGCGGGTATGGCTACACCTTC.

This chain connects TRBV14 to TRBJ2-1; tentatively, D is TRBD2 (7 bases). Germline assignment: CDR1 SGHDN and CDR2 FVKESK. Trimming removed 1 base from V and 4 bases from J, with 14 bases in between. This CDR3 has 16 residues. The CDR3 is CASSQGGGRWYNEQFF. CDR3 DNA: TGTGCCAGCAGCCAAGGGGGGGGGCGCTGGTACAATGAGCAGTTCTTC.

This clone has only one observation. This rearrangement joins TRBV11-2 to TRBJ2-1; 11 bases fit TRBD2. CDR1 is SGHAT and CDR2 is FQNNGV in the germline V gene. With V trimmed by 2 bases and J by 7 bases, 7 bases remained unmatched. The CDR3 runs 16 residues. CDR3 DNA: TGTGCCAGCAGCTTAACAATGGCTAGCGGGGGGAATGAGCAGTTCTTC. Translating it yields CASSLTMASGGNEQFF.

This clone was counted only a few times. The chain uses TRBV6-1 and TRBJ1-5; no clear D gene. V was pared by 2 bases and J by 6 bases, with 8 bases between. Germline V gene data show CDR1 as MNHNS and CDR2 as SASEGT. CDR3 size: 13 residues. The CDR3 DNA reads as TGTGCCAGCAGTGAAAGAGTCGGTCAGCCCCAGCATTTT. Its protein product is CASSERVGQPQHF.

The rearrangement uses TRBV5-1 and TRBJ1-1; weak D call: TRBD1 (6 bases). Germline assignment: CDR1 SGHRS and CDR2 YFSETQ. V lost 3 bases and J lost 1, with 13 bases in between. The CDR3 is 15 amino acids. CDR3 DNA sequence: TGCGCCAGCAGCTCCTCAGGGGCGAGGAACACTGAAGCTTTCTTT. Translated: CASSSSGARNTEAFF.

The CDR3 DNA follows: TGTGCCAGCAGCCCTGGGGGGCTAGGAGCTTTCTTT. Its translation: CASSPGGLGAFF. This sequence joins TRBV5-6 and TRBJ1-1; the D gene is possibly TRBD1 (6 bases). Trimming stripped 4 bases from V and 10 bases from J, with 14 bases between. The length of the CDR3 is 12 residues. The V gene's germline CDR1 is SGHDT and CDR2 YYEEEE.

The chain recombines TRBV18 with TRBJ2-5, with D perhaps TRBD1 or TRBD2 (5 bases each). Trimming took 3 bases from V and 0 from J, leaving 14 bases between them. The CDR3 consists of 16 residues. The germline gives CDR1 KGHSH, CDR2 LQKENI. The DNA for the CDR3 is TGTGCCAGCTCACCTCCGGGACCTACGTACCAAGAGACCCAGTACTTC. Its protein is CASSPPGPTYQETQYF.

The V and J genes are TRBV2 and TRBJ1-2, with D maybe TRBD1 (5 bases). The CDR3 sequence is 15 residues long. The V gene's germline CDR1 is SNHLY and CDR2 FYNNEI. V lost 6 bases and J 0 bases, leaving 14 bases between the germline ends. In DNA, the CDR3 is TGTGCCAGCAGACATGGGGGGACGACTAACTATGGCTACACCTTC. As protein: CASRHGGTTNYGYTF. The whole variable domain, remainder taken from reference TRBV2 and TRBJ1-2, is EPEVTQTPSHQVTQMGQEVILRCVPISNHLYFYWYRQILGQKVEFLVSFYNNEISEKSEIFDDQFSVERPDGSNFTLKIRSTKLEDSAMYFCASRHGGTTNYGYTFGSGTRLTVV.

The chain has TRBV2 and TRBJ1-2; D possibly corresponds to TRBD1 (5 bases). The V gene lost 7 bases and the J gene lost 1 base, with 7 bases spanning the gap. Germline lookup yields CDR1 SNHLY and CDR2 FYNNEI. This CDR3 contains 12 residues. The CDR3 DNA sequence: TGTGCCAGCATGGGGGATAACTATGGCTACACCTTC. It is translated as CASMGDNYGYTF.

In nucleotides, the CDR3 is TGCGCCAGCAGCTTGGCCGTGAGCAGGGACACTGAAGCTTTCTTT. Translation gives CASSLAVSRDTEAFF. V and J are TRBV5-1 and TRBJ1-1; TRBD1 is a possible D gene (5 bases). Between the trimmed V and J ends, which lost 0 bases and 3 bases, there was a span of 12 bases. CDR3 size: 15 residues. Germline CDR1 reads SGHRS; CDR2 reads YFSETQ.